The rows below give T cell receptor beta chains drawn from one sample of a study of blood T cell repertoires in COVID-19. The assay was immunoSEQ multiplex PCR, and TCRdb's table has in-frame clones only and misses some. This sample carries over 150,000 clones, 80% to 85% of them seen once, and the ten largest clones take 6% to 7%. The sequencing sample was made of peripheral blood. The receptor source for this set is a woman in her thirties or forties with COVID-19, enrolled during active disease. CDR3s include the opening cysteine and the closing phenylalanine or tryptophan. The order of the fields is D gene, V gene, J gene, clone size, CDR3 DNA, CDR3 protein. A D gene is named only where the DNA matches it firmly. For some rows the clone size is stated as once, few or many, or as a class when expanded; others skip it.

TRBD1	TRBV4-1	TRBJ2-7	NA	TGCGCCAGCAGCCCTTCCGGGACAGGCTCCTACGAGCAGTACTTC	CASSPSGTGSYEQYF
NA	TRBV7-9	TRBJ2-1	NA	TGTGCCAGCAGCCAAATAGGAGGAGCGTACAATGAGCAGTTCTTC	CASSQIGGAYNEQFF
NA	TRBV4-1	TRBJ2-7	NA	TGCGCCAGCAGCCTGACTGTAGTTGAGTACGAGCAGTACTTC	CASSLTVVEYEQYF
TRBD1	TRBV11-3	TRBJ1-2	few	TGTGCCAGCAGCCCCCGGGACAGGGAGAACGGCTACACCTTC	CASSPRDRENGYTF
TRBD1	TRBV6-6	TRBJ2-1	few	TGTGCCAGCAGTCCCCGGGACAGGGGTAAGAATGAGCAGTTCTTC	CASSPRDRGKNEQFF
NA	TRBV5-1	TRBJ1-6	NA	TGCGCCAGCAGCCTCGAATTGAGCTCCTATAATTCACCCCTCCACTTT	CASSLELSSYNSPLHF
NA	TRBV19	TRBJ1-6	NA	TGTGCCAGTAGTCTACAGGGTCCGGATTCACCCCTCCACTTT	CASSLQGPDSPLHF
TRBD2	TRBV5-1	TRBJ2-1	NA	TGCGCCAGCAGCTTGTCCGGACTAGCGGGGGGGCGAGAGCAGTTCTTC	CASSLSGLAGGREQFF
NA	TRBV28	TRBJ1-2	many	TGTGCCAGCAGTTTATCACGGGGTGGCTATGGCTACACCTTC	CASSLSRGGYGYTF
NA	TRBV3-1/TRBV3-2	TRBJ1-5	NA	TGTGCCAGCAGCCGGTCGCAGAACAATCAGCCCCAGCATTTT	CASSRSQNNQPQHF
TRBD1	TRBV3-1/TRBV3-2	TRBJ1-1	few	TGTGCCAGCACAGGGACAGGGTATAAGGACACTGAAGCTTTCTTT	CASTGTGYKDTEAFF
NA	TRBV10-1	TRBJ1-2	NA	TGCGCCAGCAGCTCCTTAAATGGCTACACCTTC	CASSSLNGYTF
NA	TRBV3-1/TRBV3-2	TRBJ1-5	NA	TGTGCCAGCAGCCAAGATCCAGTAAGCAATCAGCCCCAGCATTTT	CASSQDPVSNQPQHF
NA	TRBV6-1	TRBJ1-2	NA	TGTGCCAGCAGTGAAGGTTCCAGGATCTATGGCTACACCTTC	CASSEGSRIYGYTF
NA	TRBV7-2	TRBJ2-7	NA	TGTGCCAGCAGCCGTAGTGGTCCCTACGAGCAGTACTTC	CASSRSGPYEQYF
NA	TRBV27	TRBJ2-2	NA	TGTGCCAGCAACAACAACCGTCCTCATCCTTACACCGGGGAGCTGTTTTTT	CASNNNRPHPYTGELFF
NA	TRBV28	TRBJ1-2	NA	TGTGCCAGCACCAGGGCCTATACGGGCTATGGCTACACCTTC	CASTRAYTGYGYTF